This T cell receptor beta chain appears in the sequencing data of a study of cytomegalovirus exposure and HLA in healthy donors. Overall study findings and caveats: An ancestry cluster, one associated with Asian ancestry, reportedly showed fewer N-insertions than the roughly 670-donor mean in a later analysis. Sequencing likely caused a cluster of highly shared sequence variants. Associated with cytomegalovirus, according to the listing, were 150 to 200 TCR beta chains.

Worth noting for this clone: The antigen remains undetermined.

Primers for the PCR totalled 60 Vbeta and 13 Jbeta. The data were produced by immunoSEQ multiplex PCR, yet TCRdb's version contains in-frame clones alone and is incomplete. Of about 200,000 clones listed, about four fifths are singletons. V was cut by 7 bases and J by 6 bases, with 15 bases left in between. The CDR3 is 13 amino acids. CDR1 is SNHLY, CDR2 FYNNEI, per germline. The chain recombines TRBV2 with TRBJ1-2; D uncertain. Specimen: PBMCs. This receptor was obtained from a woman in her 50s in good health and CMV-seronegative. DNA for the CDR3: TGTGCCAGCACCCCTCGGGGAGCGAATGGCTACACCTTC. This encodes CASTPRGANGYTF.